The 25 T cell receptor beta chains below were found in one sample sequenced in a study of cytomegalovirus exposure and HLA in healthy donors. PCR primers comprised 60 Vbeta and 13 Jbeta primers. TCRdb's copy holds only in-frame clones and misses some; the assay was immunoSEQ multiplex PCR. The table includes about 200,000 clones, 9.5% to 15% detected once. Sequencing used PBMCs. All receptors come from a man aged 50-59 years in good health and CMV-seropositive.

The chain employs TRBV7-2 and TRBJ2-3; 15 bases fit TRBD2. The CDR3 is 17 residues long. Germline V gene data show CDR1 as SGHTA and CDR2 as FQGNSA. The V and J ends lost 3 bases and 5 bases, in that order; junction bases with no gene match: 6. CDR3 in DNA: TGTGCCAGCAGCTTTGGGACTAGCGGGGGGCGGGGAGATACGCAGTATTTT. This sequence encodes CASSFGTSGGRGDTQYF.

This clone was counted only a few times. The J gene is TRBJ2-7, the V gene TRBV6-5; unclear D gene. Germline V CDR1 and CDR2: MNHEY, SVGAGI. Trimming shortened V by 6 bases and J by 7 bases, and 19 bases separated the two germline ends. CDR3 length: 14 amino acids. Written as DNA, the CDR3 is TGTGCCAGCAGATTTGAATTACCACCTCAGGAGCAGTACTTC. Protein sequence: CASRFELPPQEQYF.

V usage is TRBV7-9 and J usage is TRBJ2-5, with D perhaps matching TRBD1 (5 bases). This CDR3 has 15 residues. The V gene's germline CDR1 is SEHNR and CDR2 FQNEAQ (reference sequence). V lost 5 bases and J 6 bases, leaving 19 bases between the germline ends. The CDR3 coding sequence is TGTGCCAGCAGCCGCCGACAGCCACTTGGACAGACCCAGTACTTC. Encoded protein: CASSRRQPLGQTQYF.

The CDR3: CASSYAGECYTF. CDR3 bases: TGTGCCAGCAGTTACGCAGGGGAATGCTACACCTTC. The rearrangement links TRBV6-5 to TRBJ1-2; perhaps TRBD1 as D (6 bases). CDR1 is MNHEY, CDR2 SVGAGI, per germline. Trimming left V 2 bases short and J 9 bases short, with 10 bases between. The CDR3 runs to 12 residues.

The V and J genes are TRBV7-2 and TRBJ2-1; TRBD2 matches at 8 bases. Germline lookup yields CDR1 SGHTA and CDR2 FQGNSA. CDR3 length equals 15 residues. V was pared by 5 bases and J by 4 bases, with 7 bases of the junction left unmatched. Here the CDR3 reads CASSLPRGGYNEQFF. The CDR3 DNA follows: TGTGCCAGCAGCCTCCCCCGCGGGGGGTACAATGAGCAGTTCTTC.

V and J are TRBV18 and TRBJ1-2, with 7 bases identical to TRBD1. V was clipped by 6 bases and J by 6 bases; unmatched bases: 10. The germline V gene has CDR1 KGHSH and CDR2 LQKENI. The CDR3 covers 14 residues. As DNA, the CDR3 is TGTGCCAGCTCGGGACAGTCAAGAGCGGATGGCTACACCTTC. Translated: CASSGQSRADGYTF.

This chain links TRBV6-5 with TRBJ1-2; 9 bases align to TRBD1. V shed 6 bases, J shed 8 bases, and the junction held 4 bases outside the gene matches. This CDR3 is 12 amino acids long. The V gene's germline CDR1 is MNHEY and CDR2 SVGAGI. CDR3 region: CASRLTGGGYTF. CDR3 sequence (DNA): TGTGCCAGCAGGCTGACAGGGGGAGGCTACACCTTC.

This clone was seen only a few times. The V call is TRBV5-4, the J call TRBJ2-2, with a weak D call TRBD1 (6 bases). Germline V gives CDR1 SGHNT, CDR2 YYREEE (reference sequence). CDR3 size: 15 residues. V was shortened by 5 bases and J by 5 bases, with 16 bases between the two germline ends. CDR3 bases: TGTGCCAGCAGTCTAGTCGCAGGGGTGACCGGGGAGCTGTTTTTT. This sequence encodes CASSLVAGVTGELFF.

The genes are TRBV7-9 and TRBJ1-2; D ambiguous. The CDR3 extends over 14 amino acids. Trimming removed 8 bases from V and 0 bases from J, with 13 bases in between. Germline CDR1 and CDR2: SEHNR and FQNEAQ (reference sequence). In nucleotides, the CDR3 is TGTGCCAGCGGTGAGTTCGGAGCTAACTATGGCTACACCTTC. Translation: CASGEFGANYGYTF.

This chain joins TRBV7-8 and TRBJ2-7; a possible D gene is TRBD2 (7 bases). V lost 5 bases to trimming and J lost 7 bases, with 21 bases between them. Germline V CDR1 and CDR2: SGHVS, FQNEAQ. The CDR3 is 15 amino acids. CDR3 sequence: CASSPYGGRVSEQYF. For the CDR3, the DNA is TGTGCCAGCAGCCCCTACGGGGGGCGCGTTTCTGAGCAGTACTTC.

The rearrangement links TRBV2 to TRBJ2-3; D is perhaps TRBD2 (5 bases). CDR3 length equals 11 residues. CDR1 is SNHLY, CDR2 FYNNEI, per germline. Trimming took 3 bases from V and 14 from J, leaving 12 bases between them. The CDR3 DNA follows: TGTGCCAGCAGTGAGGCAGGCGGGCGGTATTTT. Translation gives CASSEAGGRYF.

The chain combines TRBV6-6 with TRBJ2-7; 9 bases match TRBD1. In germline, CDR1 is MNHNY, CDR2 SVGAGI (reference sequence). Trimming cost V 7 bases and J 5 bases; bases outside gene matches: 12. The length of the CDR3 is 15 residues. The CDR3, as DNA: TGTGCCAGCATTCTCCGGGACAGGGTGGGCGACGAGCAGTACTTC. This translates into CASILRDRVGDEQYF.

The chain has TRBV5-6 and TRBJ2-4; tentatively, D is TRBD2 (6 bases). Trimming left V 7 bases short and J 4 bases short, with 12 bases between. Germline loops: CDR1 SGHDT, CDR2 YYEEEE. The CDR3 totals 13 residues. The CDR3 sequence is CASQGLRKNIQYF. The CDR3 bases are TGTGCCAGCCAGGGACTCCGAAAAAACATTCAGTACTTC.

This clone has a handful of counts. The rearrangement uses TRBV11-2 and TRBJ2-5; D not resolved. Deletions cut 4 bases from V and 1 base from J, with 13 bases between. CDR1 and CDR2 from the germline V gene are SGHAT and FQNNGV. This CDR3 is 15 amino acids long. In DNA form, the CDR3 reads TGTGCCAGCAGCTCGTCTCGGGTCCCCCAAGAGACCCAGTACTTC. It yields the protein CASSSSRVPQETQYF.

This clone came up a few times. The genes are TRBV6-6 and TRBJ1-4, with 11 bases aligning to TRBD1. The CDR3 runs 15 residues. Germline trimming cut 5 bases from V and 7 bases from J; bases unmatched to any gene: 6. Germline assignment: CDR1 MNHNY and CDR2 SVGAGI (reference sequence). CDR3: CASSTPGQGGEKLFF. DNA of the CDR3: TGTGCCAGCAGTACGCCGGGACAGGGGGGTGAAAAACTGTTTTTT.

The chain uses TRBV30 and TRBJ1-1; no clear D. The V and J ends lost 3 bases and 5 bases respectively, with 16 bases between them. The CDR3 length is 14 residues. Germline V gene lookup returns CDR1 GTSNPN and CDR2 SVGIG (reference sequence). CDR3 in amino acids: CAWSPTVPLTEAFF. The CDR3 DNA sequence: TGTGCCTGGAGCCCAACAGTTCCTCTGACTGAAGCTTTCTTT.

The genes are TRBV19 and TRBJ1-3, with 9 bases that match TRBD1. V dropped 6 bases and J dropped 1; count of bases not matched to a gene: 7. This CDR3 region has 16 residues. The V gene's germline CDR1 is LNHDA and CDR2 SQIVND (reference sequence). The CDR3 is CASSPGQGISGNTIYF. DNA of the CDR3: TGTGCCAGTAGCCCGGGACAGGGTATTTCTGGAAACACCATATATTTT.

The chain links TRBV9 to TRBJ1-6; TRBD1 matches 9 bases. After removal of 4 bases from V and 7 bases from J, the junction contained 3 bases not matched to a gene. Germline CDR1 SGDLS, CDR2 YYNGEE. The CDR3 is made up of 14 amino acids. CDR3 residues: CASSPQGANSPLHF. For the CDR3, the DNA is TGTGCCAGCAGCCCACAGGGGGCGAATTCACCCCTCCACTTT.

A few counts support this clone. This chain joins TRBV28 and TRBJ1-4; D is uncertain. The germline CDR1 and CDR2 sequences are MDHEN and SYDVKM. CDR3 length: 13 amino acids. V was trimmed by 2 bases and J by 8 bases, leaving 9 bases between them. The CDR3 protein is CASSLRVREKLFF. CDR3 nucleotide sequence: TGTGCCAGCAGTTTACGGGTTCGGGAAAAACTGTTTTTT.

This clone came up a few times. The chain has TRBV30 and TRBJ2-5; possibly TRBD1 for D (5 bases). The CDR3 extends over 13 amino acids. V lost 0 bases, J lost 5 bases, and 10 bases lay in between. CDR1 and CDR2 from the germline V gene are GTSNPN and SVGIG (reference sequence). The CDR3, as DNA: TGTGCCTGGAGTGTAGGGGCAGGGGAGACCCAGTACTTC. It yields the protein CAWSVGAGETQYF.

This clone has a handful of counts. This rearrangement joins TRBV4-3 to TRBJ2-5; no reliable D call. Looked up from germline, CDR1 is LGHNA and CDR2 is YSLEER. Trimming shortened V by 1 base and J by 6 bases, and 15 bases separated the two germline ends. This CDR3 region has 15 residues. CDR3 protein: CASSQVRGYEKTQYF. The CDR3 region has the DNA TGCGCCAGCAGCCAAGTTCGAGGCTATGAAAAGACCCAGTACTTC.

This clone came up a few times. The CDR3 here is CASTRDSTVGNTIYF. The CDR3 region has the DNA TGTGCCAGCACCCGAGACAGCACCGTTGGAAACACCATATATTTT. The rearrangement links TRBV6-5 to TRBJ1-3, with a weak D call TRBD1 (5 bases). Germline V gene data show CDR1 as MNHEY and CDR2 as SVGAGI. CDR3 size: 15 residues. Trimming left V 7 bases short and J 3 bases short, with 16 bases between.

This clone has only a few counts. V usage is TRBV4-1 and J usage is TRBJ2-1; TRBD2 agrees at 8 bases. The CDR3 runs to 15 residues. The J segment lost 7 bases and the V segment lost 3 bases, leaving 8 bases of the junction unmatched. Germline assignment: CDR1 MGHRA and CDR2 YSYEKL. CDR3 DNA: TGCGCCAGCAGCCAGAACACGGGGGGGCCGAATGAGCAGTTCTTC. Encoded protein: CASSQNTGGPNEQFF.

This clone has just a few counts. The chain recombines TRBV11-2 with TRBJ1-5, with D possibly being TRBD1 (5 bases). Germline values: CDR1 SGHAT, CDR2 FQNNGV. The CDR3 consists of 14 residues. The ends were cut back, 4 bases at V and 2 bases at J, with 9 bases in the middle. The CDR3 DNA sequence: TGTGCCAGCAGCTCCACAGGTGGCAATCAGCCCCAGCATTTT. It encodes CASSSTGGNQPQHF.

This clone was counted a few times. The genes are TRBV5-1 and TRBJ2-5; 7 bases map to TRBD1. Looked up from germline, CDR1 is SGHRS and CDR2 is YFSETQ. The CDR3 extends over 13 amino acids. V dropped 4 bases and J dropped 6; count of bases not matched to a gene: 6. Here the CDR3 DNA reads TGCGCCAGCAGCATGACAGGGATTCAGACCCAGTACTTC. As protein: CASSMTGIQTQYF.